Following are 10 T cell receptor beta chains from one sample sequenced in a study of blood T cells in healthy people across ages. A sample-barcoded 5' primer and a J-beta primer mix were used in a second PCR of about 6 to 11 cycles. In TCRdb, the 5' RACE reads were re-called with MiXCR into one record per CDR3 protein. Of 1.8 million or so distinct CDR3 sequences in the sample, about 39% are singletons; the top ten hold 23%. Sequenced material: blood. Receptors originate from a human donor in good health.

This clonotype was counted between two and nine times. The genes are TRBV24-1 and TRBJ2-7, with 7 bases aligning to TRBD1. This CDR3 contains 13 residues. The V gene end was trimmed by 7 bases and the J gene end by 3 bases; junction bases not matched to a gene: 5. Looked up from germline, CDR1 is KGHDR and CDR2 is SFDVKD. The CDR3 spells CATSGPGGYEQYF. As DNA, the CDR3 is TGTGCCACCAGCGGGCCAGGGGGCTACGAGCAGTACTTC.

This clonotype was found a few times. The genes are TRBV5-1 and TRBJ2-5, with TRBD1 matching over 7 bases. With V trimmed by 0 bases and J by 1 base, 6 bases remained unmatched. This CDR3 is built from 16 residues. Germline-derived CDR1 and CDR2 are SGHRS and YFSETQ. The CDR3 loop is CASSLAQGQIQETQYF. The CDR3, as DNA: TGCGCCAGCAGCTTGGCCCAGGGACAGATCCAAGAGACCCAGTACTTC.

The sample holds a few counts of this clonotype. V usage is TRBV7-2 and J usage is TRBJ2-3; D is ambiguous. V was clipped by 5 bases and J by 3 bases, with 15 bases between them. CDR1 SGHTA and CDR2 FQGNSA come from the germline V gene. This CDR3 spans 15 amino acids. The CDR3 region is CASSTGYPRTDTQYF. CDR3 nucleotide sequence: TGTGCCAGCAGCACTGGCTACCCCAGAACAGATACGCAGTATTTT. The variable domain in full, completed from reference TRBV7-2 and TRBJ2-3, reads GAGVSQSPSNKVTEKGKDVELRCDPISGHTALYWYRQSLGQGLEFLIYFQGNSAPDKSGLPSDRFSAERTGGSVSTLTIQRTQQEDSAVYLCASSTGYPRTDTQYFGPGTRLTVL.

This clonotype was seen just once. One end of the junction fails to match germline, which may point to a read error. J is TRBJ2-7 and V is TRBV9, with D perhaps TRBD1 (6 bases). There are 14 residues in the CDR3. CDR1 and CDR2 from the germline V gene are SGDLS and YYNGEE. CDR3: CASSASGAAYEQCF. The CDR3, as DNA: TGTGCCAGCAGCGCCTCAGGGGCAGCGTACGAGCAGTGCTTC.

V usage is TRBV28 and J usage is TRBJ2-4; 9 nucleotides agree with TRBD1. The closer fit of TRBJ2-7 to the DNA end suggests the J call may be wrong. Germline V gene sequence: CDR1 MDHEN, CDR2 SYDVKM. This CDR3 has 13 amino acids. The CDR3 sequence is CASKGDRADEQYF. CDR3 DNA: TGTGCCAGCAAGGGGGACAGGGCAGACGAGCAGTACTTC.

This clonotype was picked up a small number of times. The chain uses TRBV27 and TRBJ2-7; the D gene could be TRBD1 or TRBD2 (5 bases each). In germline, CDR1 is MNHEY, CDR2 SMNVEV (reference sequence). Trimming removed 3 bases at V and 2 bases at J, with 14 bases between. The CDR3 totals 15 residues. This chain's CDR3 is CASSFFPGTTYEQYF. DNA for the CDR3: TGTGCCAGCAGTTTTTTTCCAGGGACCACCTACGAGCAGTACTTC.

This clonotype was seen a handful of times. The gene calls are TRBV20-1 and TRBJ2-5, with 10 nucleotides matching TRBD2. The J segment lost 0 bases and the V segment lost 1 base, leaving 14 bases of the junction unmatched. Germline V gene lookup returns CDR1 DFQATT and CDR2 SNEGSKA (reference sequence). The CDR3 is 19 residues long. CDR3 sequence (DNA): TGCAGTGCTAGAGTTTCAGGGCTAGCGGGGGCAGGGTACCAAGAGACCCAGTACTTC. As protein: CSARVSGLAGAGYQETQYF.

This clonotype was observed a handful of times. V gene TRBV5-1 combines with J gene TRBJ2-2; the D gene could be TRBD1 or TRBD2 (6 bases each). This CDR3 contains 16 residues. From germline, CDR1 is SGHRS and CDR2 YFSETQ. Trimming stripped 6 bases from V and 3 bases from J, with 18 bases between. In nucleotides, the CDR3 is TGCGCCAGCACCTCACGGGGGCGAGGAGACACCGGGGAGCTGTTTTTT. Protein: CASTSRGRGDTGELFF. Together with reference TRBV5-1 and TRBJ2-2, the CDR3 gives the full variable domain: KAGVTQTPRYLIKTRGQQVTLSCSPISGHRSVSWYQQTPGQGLQFLFEYFSETQRNKGNFPGRFSGRQFSNSRSEMNVSTLELGDSALYLCASTSRGRGDTGELFFGEGSRLTVL.

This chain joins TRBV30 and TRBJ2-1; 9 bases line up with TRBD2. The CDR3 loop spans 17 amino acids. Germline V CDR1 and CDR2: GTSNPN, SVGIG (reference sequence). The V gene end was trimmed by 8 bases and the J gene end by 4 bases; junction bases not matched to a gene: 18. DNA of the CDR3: TGTGCCCGCGACCCATCCGGCGGGGGGGCTGGGTACAATGAGCAGTTCTTC. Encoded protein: CARDPSGGGAGYNEQFF. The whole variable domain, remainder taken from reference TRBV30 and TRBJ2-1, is SQTIHQWPATLVQPVGSPLSLECTVEGTSNPNLYWYRQAAGRGLQLLFYSVGIGQISSEVPQNLSASRPQDRQFILSSKKLLLSDSGFYLCARDPSGGGAGYNEQFFGPGTRLTVL.

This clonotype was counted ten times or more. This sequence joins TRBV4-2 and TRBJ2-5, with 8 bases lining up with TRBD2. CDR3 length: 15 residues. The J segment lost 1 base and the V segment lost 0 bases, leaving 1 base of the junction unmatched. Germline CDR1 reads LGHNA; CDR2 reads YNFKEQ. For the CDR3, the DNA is TGTGCCAGCAGCCAAGATCGGGGGGGCCAAGAGACCCAGTACTTC. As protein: CASSQDRGGQETQYF.